The present TCR beta chain was sequenced within a study of OX40 agonist ivuxolimab in advanced cancers. Study summary: Those treated in dose escalation had hepatocellular carcinoma, melanoma, renal cell cancer or head and neck cancer. Partial responses were achieved by three patients: one hepatocellular carcinoma, two cutaneous melanoma.

The repertoire was sequenced with immunoSEQ multiplex PCR; TCRdb's copy has only in-frame clones and lacks some. The repertoire holds fewer than 90,000 clones, with 93% as singletons. Broader study findings: By week 6 at 0.1 to 3.0 mg/kg, blood CD4+ and CD8+ T cells had expanded clonally.

Germline CDR1 and CDR2: ENHRY and SYGVKD. The CDR3 has 15 amino acids. V dropped 0 bases and J dropped 6 bases, with 13 bases sitting between them. This clone was detected ten times or more. The antigen remains undetermined. Baseline was the first blood sampling point, followed by cycle 4 day 1 and cycle 7 day 1. The sample in question was CD4+ or CD8+ T cells sorted from blood, obtained in a trial of the OX40 agonist ivuxolimab. The chain couples TRBV10-3 to TRBJ2-3; D is ambiguous. This clonotype originated in an adult with an advanced solid tumor such as melanoma, head and neck, liver or kidney cancer. The CDR3 coding sequence is TGTGCCATCAGTGAGTCAGGGTCCTCCGGGGATACGCAGTATTTT. Residues: CAISESGSSGDTQYF.